The present T cell receptor beta chain was sequenced within a study of blood T cell repertoires in COVID-19. Study information: From T cells, B-cell-depleted T cells, or PBMCs came the material, which was cDNA or gDNA.

Using immunoSEQ multiplex PCR, the repertoire was profiled, and TCRdb retains in-frame clones only, with some absent. Of hundreds of thousands of clones listed, roughly 83% are singletons. The clonotype originates from an older man with acute or convalescent COVID-19. Sample: peripheral blood.

CDR3 sequence: CASSPGTGDHQPQHF. In nucleotides, the CDR3 is TGTGCCAGCTCACCGGGGACAGGGGACCATCAGCCCCAGCATTTT. The chain carries TRBV18 and TRBJ1-5, with TRBD1 matching 10 bases. The CDR3 sequence is 15 residues long. Trimming cost V 3 bases and J 5 bases; bases outside gene matches: 4. CDR1 is KGHSH and CDR2 is LQKENI in the germline V gene.